Below are 13 T cell receptor beta chains sequenced from a single sample in a study of identical twins. Each CDR3 protein is one row after TCRdb ran MiXCR on the 5' RACE reads. Among under 900,000 distinct CDR3 sequences listed, approximately 18% were seen once. This same sample was also part of a study on T cells expressing NK-cell markers.

The source material was PBMCs. These receptors were collected from a woman under 30 in good health.

The V call is TRBV21-1, the J call TRBJ1-2; the listed D gene, TRBD1, was not tested against the DNA. TRBV21-1 is shown as a pseudogene. The CDR3 runs to 14 residues. The CDR3 region has the DNA TGTGCCAGCAGCAACACAGGGGGCGGGTATGGCTACACCTTC. This encodes CASSNTGGGYGYTF.

The chain couples TRBV7-9 to TRBJ2-3; D remains unclear. CDR3 size: 16 residues. The V gene's germline CDR1 is SEHNR and CDR2 FQNEAQ (reference sequence). Trimming shortened V by 8 bases and J by 2 bases, and 20 bases separated the two germline ends. The CDR3 here is CASLSAQIYSTDTQYF. DNA of the CDR3: TGTGCCAGCCTATCGGCCCAGATTTATTCCACAGATACGCAGTATTTT. Supplemented by reference TRBV7-9 and TRBJ2-3, the full variable domain reads DTGVSQNPRHKITKRGQNVTFRCDPISEHNRLYWYRQTLGQGPEFLTYFQNEAQLEKSRLLSDRFSAERPKGSFSTLEIQRTEQGDSAMYLCASLSAQIYSTDTQYFGPGTRLTVL.

This clonotype was recorded once. V usage is TRBV10-2 and J usage is TRBJ1-2; a possible D gene is TRBD1 (6 bases). CDR3 length: 14 residues. Germline CDR1 reads WSHSY; CDR2 reads SAAADI. V lost 3 bases and J lost 2, with 10 bases in between. The CDR3 spells CASSDGRGNYGYTF. The DNA of the CDR3 is TGCGCCAGCAGTGACGGCAGGGGCAACTATGGCTACACCTTC.

This clonotype has ten or more counts. The chain joins TRBV10-3 to TRBJ2-6; no clear D gene. The CDR3 is 17 residues long. Germline lookup yields CDR1 ENHRY and CDR2 SYGVKD. Trimming left V 1 base short and J 0 bases short, with 10 bases between. CDR3 loop: CAISEWEIHSGANVLTF. CDR3 in DNA: TGTGCCATCAGTGAGTGGGAAATTCACTCTGGGGCCAACGTCCTGACTTTC.

This chain links TRBV10-3 with TRBJ2-3; TRBD1 is a possible D gene (7 bases). CDR1 is ENHRY, CDR2 SYGVKD, per germline. The CDR3 is 14 residues long. Trimming shortened V by 5 bases and J by 5 bases, and 14 bases separated the two germline ends. CDR3 sequence: CAISPQGREDTQYF. The CDR3 nucleotides are TGTGCCATCAGTCCACAGGGGCGGGAAGATACGCAGTATTTT.

V and J are TRBV10-3 and TRBJ2-5; either TRBD1 or TRBD2 may supply D (5 bases each). The V and J ends lost 0 bases and 4 bases respectively, with 12 bases between them. The CDR3 is 15 amino acids. The germline V gene encodes CDR1 ENHRY and CDR2 SYGVKD. The CDR3 coding sequence is TGTGCCATCAGTGAGTCGGGCCCCGGGACAGAGACCCAGTACTTC. Its protein product is CAISESGPGTETQYF.

The chain carries TRBV19 and TRBJ2-3; 7 nucleotides match TRBD1. The ends lost 5 bases at V and 2 bases at J; junction bases unmatched: 10. There are 16 residues in the CDR3. Germline assignment: CDR1 LNHDA and CDR2 SQIVND (reference sequence). CDR3 sequence reads: CASSHRTGQTTDTQYF. The CDR3 nucleotides read TGTGCCAGTAGTCACAGAACGGGACAGACCACAGATACGCAGTATTTT.

This clonotype was found a few times. The chain joins TRBV20-1 to TRBJ2-4, with 7 bases that match TRBD2. Germline CDR1 reads DFQATT; CDR2 reads SNEGSKA (reference sequence). The CDR3 is made up of 16 amino acids. V shed 1 base, J shed 0 bases, and the junction held 6 bases outside the gene matches. The CDR3 nucleotides read TGCAGTGCTAGAGTGCTAGCGGCTCTAGCCAAAAACATTCAGTACTTC. It encodes CSARVLAALAKNIQYF.

This clonotype occurred a few times. The chain couples TRBV27 to TRBJ1-4, with TRBD1 identical over 7 bases. V gave up 3 bases and J gave up 7 bases; unmatched junction bases: 5. Looked up from germline, CDR1 is MNHEY and CDR2 is SMNVEV (reference sequence). The CDR3 spans 14 residues. The CDR3 DNA is TGTGCCAGCAGTTTCCAGGGGGGTGGTGAAAAACTGTTTTTT. Its protein product is CASSFQGGGEKLFF.

CDR3 sequence: CASSYSGRGRGYTF. The DNA for the CDR3 is TGTGCCAGCAGTTACTCGGGCAGGGGGCGAGGCTACACCTTC. The chain uses TRBV6-5 and TRBJ1-2, with 8 bases fitting TRBD1. Germline CDR1 and CDR2: MNHEY and SVGAGI. Germline trimming cut 0 bases from V and 8 bases from J; bases unmatched to any gene: 5. The CDR3 extends over 14 amino acids.

This clonotype was seen a few times. CDR3 in amino acids: CASSYSGGPLGHEQFF. CDR3 nucleotide sequence: TGTGCCAGCAGTTACTCAGGGGGCCCTCTGGGCCATGAGCAGTTCTTC. This chain uses TRBV6-5 with TRBJ2-1; 7 nucleotides align to TRBD1. This CDR3 contains 16 residues. CDR1 and CDR2 (germline): MNHEY, SVGAGI. J gave up 8 bases and V 0 bases, and 10 bases lay outside the gene matches.

V usage is TRBV12-3 or TRBV12-4 and J usage is TRBJ1-5; D unclear. V was trimmed by 3 bases and J by 4 bases, leaving 13 bases between them. There are 15 residues in the CDR3. The CDR3 region is CASSFLKGSNQPQHF. CDR3 nucleotides: TGTGCCAGCAGTTTTCTCAAAGGCAGTAATCAGCCCCAGCATTTT.

This clonotype was counted a few times. This sequence joins TRBV7-6 and TRBJ1-1; 9 positions match TRBD1. This CDR3 contains 14 residues. The germline V gene encodes CDR1 SGHVS and CDR2 FNYEAQ. J gave up 6 bases and V 1 base, and 3 bases lay outside the gene matches. CDR3 amino acids: CASSLVRTGAEAFF. In DNA, the CDR3 is TGTGCCAGCAGCTTAGTTAGGACAGGGGCTGAAGCTTTCTTT.